The table lists the clone carrying this T cell receptor (beta chain) with a count of one. Original data processing: Scientists estimated how many nucleated cells there were by amplifying reference gene primers. Sequenced by immunoSEQ multiplex PCR; TCRdb stores in-frame clones only, minus some. V and J calls and clone size are copied from that table; D and trimming were computed from the DNA. The data contain hundreds of thousands of clones, roughly 87% of them singletons. This sample is drawn from a study of blood T cell repertoires in COVID-19. In the study overall: T cells, B-cell-depleted T cells, or PBMCs provided the cDNA or gDNA that served as material.

V lost 6 bases to trimming and J lost 6 bases; unmatched junction nucleotides: 18. Germline CDR1 reads SGHTA; CDR2 reads FQGNSA. The CDR3 is 17 residues long. The specimen sequenced was peripheral blood. The clonotype comes from a young woman who had recovered from COVID-19. The rearrangement uses TRBV7-2 and TRBJ1-1; 8 nucleotides agree with TRBD1. As DNA, the CDR3 is TGTGCCAGCAGGTCCAGGACAGGGATGGGTTTCTTGCCTGAAGCTTTCTTT. This translates into CASRSRTGMGFLPEAFF.